What follows are 10 T cell receptor beta chains derived from one specimen sequenced in a study of shared clonotypes between healthy human individuals. Assay: immunoSEQ multiplex PCR; the TCRdb copy retains only in-frame clones and omits some. The sample lists millions of clones; approximately 90% were seen once. Sequencing input: naive CD4+ T cells sorted from blood. As for subset: CD45RA+ positively selected. All receptors derive from a young man in good health.

The chain links TRBV6-6 to TRBJ2-1; weak D call: TRBD2 (7 bases). V was trimmed by 8 bases and J by 5 bases, leaving 10 bases between them. This CDR3 is 12 amino acids long. Germline CDR1 and CDR2: MNHNY and SVGAGI (reference sequence). The CDR3 loop reads CASWEGDNEQFF. CDR3 DNA sequence: TGTGCCAGCTGGGAGGGGGACAATGAGCAGTTCTTC.

The CDR3 bases are TGTGCCAGCAGCCAACAGGGGCGAGGCACCGGGGAGCTGTTTTTT. Its translation is CASSQQGRGTGELFF. The J gene is TRBJ2-2, the V gene TRBV14; possible D gene TRBD1, 6 bases. V gave up 2 bases and J gave up 4 bases, with 11 bases separating them. The CDR3 sequence is 15 residues long. Germline V CDR1 and CDR2: SGHDN, FVKESK.

In this sample, this clone turned up once. This rearrangement joins TRBV19 to TRBJ1-5; TRBD1 matches at 8 bases. In germline, CDR1 is LNHDA, CDR2 SQIVND (reference sequence). With V trimmed by 2 bases and J by 5 bases, 2 bases remained unmatched. The CDR3 loop spans 14 amino acids. CDR3 DNA sequence: TGTGCCAGTAGTATACAGGGGGCTGATCAGCCCCAGCATTTT. Translated, it gives CASSIQGADQPQHF.

The chain has TRBV11-2 and TRBJ1-3, with unresolved D. Trimming took 4 bases from V and 2 from J, leaving 6 bases between them. CDR3 length: 13 residues. Looked up from germline, CDR1 is SGHAT and CDR2 is FQNNGV. The CDR3 is CASSSTAGNTIYF. CDR3 sequence (DNA): TGTGCCAGCAGCTCCACCGCTGGAAACACCATATATTTT.

The table lists this clone with a few counts. The chain joins TRBV4-3 to TRBJ1-1; D is unresolved. Trimming took 4 bases from V and 0 from J, leaving 6 bases between them. Looked up from germline, CDR1 is LGHNA and CDR2 is YSLEER. This CDR3 region has 13 residues. The CDR3 region has the DNA TGCGCCAGCAGCCTCGGAGTGAACACTGAAGCTTTCTTT. Its translation: CASSLGVNTEAFF.

For this clone: This same CDR3 is encoded by further DNA sequences in the sample. The genes are TRBV6-5 and TRBJ2-6, with D possibly called TRBD1 or TRBD2 (5 bases each). Germline V lookup: CDR1 MNHEY, CDR2 SVGAGI. The V and J ends lost 2 bases and 4 bases respectively, with 9 bases between them. The CDR3 is 15 amino acids. CDR3 loop: CASSYRGAGANVLTF. The CDR3 DNA follows: TGTGCCAGCAGTTACAGAGGGGCGGGGGCCAACGTCCTGACTTTC.

This chain links TRBV5-1 with TRBJ1-1, with 12 bases lining up with TRBD1. The V gene end was trimmed by 4 bases and the J gene end by 3 bases; junction bases not matched to a gene: 7. The CDR3 runs to 16 residues. The germline V gene encodes CDR1 SGHRS and CDR2 YFSETQ. The CDR3 sequence: CASSPTGQGADTEAFF. The DNA for the CDR3 is TGCGCCAGCAGCCCAACGGGACAGGGGGCGGACACTGAAGCTTTCTTT.

The chain uses TRBV23-1 and TRBJ2-7; 9 bases are a match to TRBD1. TRBV23-1 is an ORF, and what it does is uncertain. After removal of 0 bases from V and 2 bases from J, the junction contained 5 bases not matched to a gene. The CDR3 is 16 amino acids. CDR3 DNA sequence: TGCGCCAGCAGTCAATCCAATTGGACAGGGGCCTACGAGCAGTACTTC. It translates to CASSQSNWTGAYEQYF.

V usage is TRBV28 and J usage is TRBJ1-6, with TRBD1 as a possible D gene (5 bases). V lost 7 bases to trimming and J lost 15 bases, with 16 bases between them. The CDR3 is 12 residues long. The germline gives CDR1 MDHEN, CDR2 SYDVKM. CDR3 amino acids: CASINRTEGLHF. CDR3 sequence (DNA): TGTGCCAGCATAAACAGGACTGAAGGCCTCCACTTT.

For this clone: Other nucleotide sequences from this sample produce the same CDR3. The chain recombines TRBV7-8 with TRBJ1-5; no reliable D call. The length of the CDR3 is 13 residues. The V end lost 4 bases, the J end lost 0 bases, and 4 bases lay between the germline ends. Germline V gene sequence: CDR1 SGHVS, CDR2 FQNEAQ. The CDR3 nucleotides read TGTGCCAGCAGCTCAGATAGCAATCAGCCCCAGCATTTT. This encodes CASSSDSNQPQHF.